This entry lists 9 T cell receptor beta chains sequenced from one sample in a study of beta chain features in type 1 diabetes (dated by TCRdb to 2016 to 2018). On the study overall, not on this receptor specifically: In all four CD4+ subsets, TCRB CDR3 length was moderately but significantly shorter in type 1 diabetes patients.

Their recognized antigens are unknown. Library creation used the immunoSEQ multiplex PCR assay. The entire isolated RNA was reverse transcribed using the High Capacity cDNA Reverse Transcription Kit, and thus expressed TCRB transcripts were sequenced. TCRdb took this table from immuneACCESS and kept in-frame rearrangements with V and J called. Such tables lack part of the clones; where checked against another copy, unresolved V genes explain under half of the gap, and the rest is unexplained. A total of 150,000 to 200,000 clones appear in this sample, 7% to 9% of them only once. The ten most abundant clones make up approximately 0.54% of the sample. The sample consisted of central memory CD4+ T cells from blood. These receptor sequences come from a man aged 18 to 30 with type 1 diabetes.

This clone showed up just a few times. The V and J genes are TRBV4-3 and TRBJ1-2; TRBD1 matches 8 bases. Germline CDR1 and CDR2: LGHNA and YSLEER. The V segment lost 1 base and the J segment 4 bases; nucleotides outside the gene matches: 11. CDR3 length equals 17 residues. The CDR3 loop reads CASSQGELFQGAYGYTF. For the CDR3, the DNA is TGCGCCAGCAGCCAAGGAGAGCTTTTCCAGGGGGCCTATGGCTACACCTTC.

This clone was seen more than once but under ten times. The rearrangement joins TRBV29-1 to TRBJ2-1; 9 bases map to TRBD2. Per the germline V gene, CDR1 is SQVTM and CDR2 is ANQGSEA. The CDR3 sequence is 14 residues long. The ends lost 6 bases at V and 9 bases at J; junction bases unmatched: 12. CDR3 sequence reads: CSVTTGTSFIEQFF. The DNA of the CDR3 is TGCAGCGTAACAACCGGGACTAGCTTTATTGAGCAGTTCTTC.

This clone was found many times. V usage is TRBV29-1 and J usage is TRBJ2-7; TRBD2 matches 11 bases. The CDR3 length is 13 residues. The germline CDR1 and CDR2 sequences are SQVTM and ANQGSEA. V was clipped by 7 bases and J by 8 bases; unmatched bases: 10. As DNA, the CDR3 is TGCAGCGGCCGACTAGCGGGGCTGGGGAAGCAGTACTTC. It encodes CSGRLAGLGKQYF.

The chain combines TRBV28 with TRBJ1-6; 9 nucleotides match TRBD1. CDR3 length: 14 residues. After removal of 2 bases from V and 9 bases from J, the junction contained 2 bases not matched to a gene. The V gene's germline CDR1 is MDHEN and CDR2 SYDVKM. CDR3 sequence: CASSLTGGLSPLHF. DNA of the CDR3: TGTGCCAGCAGTTTAACAGGGGGCCTTTCACCCCTCCACTTT.

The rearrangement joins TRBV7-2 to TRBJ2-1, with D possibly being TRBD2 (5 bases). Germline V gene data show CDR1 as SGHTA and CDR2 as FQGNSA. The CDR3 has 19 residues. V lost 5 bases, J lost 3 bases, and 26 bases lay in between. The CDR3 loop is CASSLLGSLLVGLYNEQFF. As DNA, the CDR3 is TGTGCCAGCAGCCTCCTGGGGTCTTTACTAGTGGGCCTCTACAATGAGCAGTTCTTC.

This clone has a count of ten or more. CDR3 protein: CASSVGANYGYTF. The DNA of the CDR3 is TGTGCCAGCAGCGTAGGAGCTAACTATGGCTACACCTTC. The chain has TRBV9 and TRBJ1-2; D is uncertain. The CDR3 runs 13 residues. Germline CDR1 SGDLS, CDR2 YYNGEE. Trimming left V 0 bases short and J 0 bases short, with 3 bases between.

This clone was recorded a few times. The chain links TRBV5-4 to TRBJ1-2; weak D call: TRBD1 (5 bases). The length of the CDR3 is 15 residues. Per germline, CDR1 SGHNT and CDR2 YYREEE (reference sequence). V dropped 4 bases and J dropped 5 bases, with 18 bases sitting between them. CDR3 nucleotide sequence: TGTGCCAGCAGCCCCCCCTTGGGGCAGTCTTATGGCTACACCTTC. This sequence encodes CASSPPLGQSYGYTF.

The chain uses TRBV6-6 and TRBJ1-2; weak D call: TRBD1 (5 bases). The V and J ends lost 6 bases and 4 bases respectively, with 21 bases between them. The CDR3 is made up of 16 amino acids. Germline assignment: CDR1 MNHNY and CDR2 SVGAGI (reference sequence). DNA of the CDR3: TGTGCCAGCAGGAGGGCACCGGGACTGGGGACCTATGGCTACACCTTC. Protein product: CASRRAPGLGTYGYTF.

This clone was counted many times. In DNA form, the CDR3 reads TGTGCCTGGAGTGCGTCAGGATATGGATCACCCCTCCACTTT. It codes for CAWSASGYGSPLHF. This sequence joins TRBV30 and TRBJ1-6; no reliable D call. Trimming removed 1 base at V and 10 bases at J, with 14 bases between. The germline V gene encodes CDR1 GTSNPN and CDR2 SVGIG (reference sequence). The CDR3 consists of 14 residues.